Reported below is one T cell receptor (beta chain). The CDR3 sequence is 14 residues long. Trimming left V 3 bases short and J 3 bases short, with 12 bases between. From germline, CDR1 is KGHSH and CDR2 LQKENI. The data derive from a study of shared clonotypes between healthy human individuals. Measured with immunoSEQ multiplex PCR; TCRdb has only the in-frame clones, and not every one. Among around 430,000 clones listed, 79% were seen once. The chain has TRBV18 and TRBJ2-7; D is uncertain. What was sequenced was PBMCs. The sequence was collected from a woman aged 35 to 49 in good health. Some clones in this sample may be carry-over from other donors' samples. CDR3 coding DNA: TGTGCCAGCTCACCGAGGACCACGTACTACGAGCAGTACTTC. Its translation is CASSPRTTYYEQYF. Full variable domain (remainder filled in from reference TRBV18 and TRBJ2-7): NAGVMQNPRHLVRRRGQEARLRCSPMKGHSHVYWYRQLPEEGLKFMVYLQKENIIDESGMPKERFSAEFPKEGPSILRIQQVVRGDSAAYFCASSPRTTYYEQYFGPGTRLTVT.